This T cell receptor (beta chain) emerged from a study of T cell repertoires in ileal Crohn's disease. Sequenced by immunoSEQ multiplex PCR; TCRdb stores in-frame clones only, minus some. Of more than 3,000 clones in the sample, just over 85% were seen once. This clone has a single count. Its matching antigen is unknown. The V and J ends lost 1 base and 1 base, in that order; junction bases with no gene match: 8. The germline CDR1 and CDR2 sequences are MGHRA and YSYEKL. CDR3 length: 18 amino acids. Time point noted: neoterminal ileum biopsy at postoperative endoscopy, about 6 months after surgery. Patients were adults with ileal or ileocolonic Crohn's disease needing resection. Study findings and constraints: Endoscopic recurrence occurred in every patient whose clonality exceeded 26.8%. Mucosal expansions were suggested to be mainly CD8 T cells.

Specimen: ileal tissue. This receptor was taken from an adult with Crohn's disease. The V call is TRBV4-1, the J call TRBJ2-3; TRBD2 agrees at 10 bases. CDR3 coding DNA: TGCGCCAGCAGCCAAGCCCCGACTAGCGGGTTGGGCACAGATACGCAGTATTTT. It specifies CASSQAPTSGLGTDTQYF.